This entry concerns a single T cell receptor beta chain. The V gene end was trimmed by 7 bases and the J gene end by 4 bases; junction bases not matched to a gene: 12. This CDR3 comprises 15 residues. The V gene's germline CDR1 is MDHEN and CDR2 SYDVKM. In terms of age and location, participants ranged from roughly 18 to 90 years and lived in about 25 US areas. Recovered Cohort 3 donors showed two negative PCRs, clearance, or symptom resolution. These data come from a study of blood T cell repertoires in COVID-19. Per the original data handling: Estimation of nucleated cell counts was performed using reference gene primer amplification. The table came from immunoSEQ multiplex PCR; TCRdb's copy has only in-frame clones and leaves some out. From that table come the V and J calls and clone size; the DNA was used to work out D and trimming. The sample holds some 300,000 clones, more than 75% seen once.

The rearrangement uses TRBV28 and TRBJ1-2; 7 bases line up with TRBD1. Sequences were obtained from PBMCs or T cells enriched from blood (not recorded which). This clonotype originated in a woman younger than 45 who had recovered from COVID-19. This chain's CDR3 is CASTPYTGAGYGYTF. CDR3 nucleotides: TGTGCCAGCACCCCTTATACAGGGGCGGGCTATGGCTACACCTTC.